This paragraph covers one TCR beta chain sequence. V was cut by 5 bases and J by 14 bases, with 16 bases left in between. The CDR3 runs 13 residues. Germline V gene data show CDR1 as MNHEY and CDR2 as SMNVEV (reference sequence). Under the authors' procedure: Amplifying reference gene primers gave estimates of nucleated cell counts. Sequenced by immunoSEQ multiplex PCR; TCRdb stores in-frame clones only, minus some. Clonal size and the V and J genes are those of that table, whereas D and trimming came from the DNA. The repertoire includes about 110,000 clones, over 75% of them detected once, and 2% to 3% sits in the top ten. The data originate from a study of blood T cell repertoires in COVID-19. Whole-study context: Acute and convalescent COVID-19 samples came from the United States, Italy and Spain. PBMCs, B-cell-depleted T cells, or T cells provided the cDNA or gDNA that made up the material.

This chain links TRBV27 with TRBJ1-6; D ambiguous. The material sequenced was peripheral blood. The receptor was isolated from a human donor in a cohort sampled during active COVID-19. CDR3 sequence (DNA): TGTGCCAGCAGTCCGTTAAACATCCGGGCCCTCCACTTT. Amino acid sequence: CASSPLNIRALHF.